This T cell receptor beta chain was recorded in a study of chemoradiotherapy in HPV16-positive cancers. V lost 2 bases and J lost 0, with 11 bases in between. CDR3 length equals 15 residues. Germline V gene data show CDR1 as MNHEY and CDR2 as SMNVEV (reference sequence). Profiled with immunoSEQ multiplex PCR; TCRdb holds only in-frame clones, not every one. The table includes some 34,000 clones, about 90% detected once. Broader study findings: Candidate HPV-specific clones and E7-related TCR motifs grew in tumor during treatment.

Comments on this clone: The antigen remains unidentified.

This receptor was obtained from a human donor with HPV-associated anogenital cancer. The chain couples TRBV27 to TRBJ2-7; TRBD1 or TRBD2 may be the D gene (5 bases each). Source: blood, taken from a patient who underwent chemoradiotherapy. CDR3 residues: CASSLRGASSYEQYF. CDR3 in DNA: TGTGCCAGCAGTTTACGAGGGGCGAGCTCCTACGAGCAGTACTTC.